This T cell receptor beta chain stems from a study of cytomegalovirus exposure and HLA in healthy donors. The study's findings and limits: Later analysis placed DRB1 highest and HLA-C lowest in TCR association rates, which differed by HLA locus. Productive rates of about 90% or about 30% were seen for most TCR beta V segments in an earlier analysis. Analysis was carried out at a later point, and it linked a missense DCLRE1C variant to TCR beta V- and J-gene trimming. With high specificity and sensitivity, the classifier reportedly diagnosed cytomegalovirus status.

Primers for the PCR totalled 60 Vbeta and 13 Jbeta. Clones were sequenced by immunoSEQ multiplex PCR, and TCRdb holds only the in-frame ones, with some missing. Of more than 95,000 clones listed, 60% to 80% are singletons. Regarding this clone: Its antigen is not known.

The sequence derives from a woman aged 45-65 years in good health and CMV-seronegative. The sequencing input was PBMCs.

The CDR3 bases are TGTGCCAGCAGCCAAGATGGGCGGGGAACAGATACGCAGTATTTT. Protein sequence: CASSQDGRGTDTQYF. V usage is TRBV4-2 and J usage is TRBJ2-3; weak D call: TRBD2 (6 bases). This CDR3 is 15 amino acids long. Germline values: CDR1 LGHNA, CDR2 YNFKEQ. Trimming took 0 bases from V and 3 from J, leaving 10 bases between them.